These 17 T cell receptor beta chains were sequenced from one sample in a study of blood T cell repertoires in COVID-19. Generated by immunoSEQ multiplex PCR, the TCRdb table keeps only in-frame clones and is missing some. The profile shows 200,000 to 300,000 clones, around 90% of them singletons. Material for sequencing was peripheral blood. The receptors originated from a man aged 30 to 39 with COVID-19, enrolled during active disease.

The count of this clone is one. V gene TRBV18 combines with J gene TRBJ1-2; D is possibly TRBD1 (6 bases). CDR3 length: 16 residues. Trimming removed 4 bases from V and 4 bases from J, with 19 bases in between. The germline V gene encodes CDR1 KGHSH and CDR2 LQKENI. The CDR3, as DNA: TGTGCCAGCTCACGAACTGCAGGGGATTCCGCCTATGGCTACACCTTC. Its translation: CASSRTAGDSAYGYTF.

CDR3 in DNA: TGTGCCAGCAGTGGACCCCCGGACAGGGTGCATCAGCCCCAGCATTTT. It yields the protein CASSGPPDRVHQPQHF. The chain has TRBV6-1 and TRBJ1-5; 8 bases fit TRBD1. The V gene end was trimmed by 4 bases and the J gene end by 5 bases; junction bases not matched to a gene: 10. CDR1 and CDR2 from the germline V gene are MNHNS and SASEGT. The CDR3 has 16 amino acids.

The CDR3 nucleotides are TGTGCCAGCAGCATAGGGCTAGCGGATGAGCAGTTCTTC. Translated: CASSIGLADEQFF. V and J are TRBV7-3 and TRBJ2-1; the match to TRBD2 covers 7 bases. This CDR3 spans 13 amino acids. Germline CDR1 SGHTA, CDR2 FQGTGA. V lost 5 bases and J lost 8; bases outside the gene matches: 6.

This chain links TRBV6-5 with TRBJ1-1; 9 nucleotides line up with TRBD1. The trim removed 4 bases at V and 6 bases at J, leaving 3 bases unmatched. Germline-derived CDR1 and CDR2 are MNHEY and SVGAGI. The CDR3 is 13 residues long. This CDR3 is CASSSRQGAEAFF. The CDR3 nucleotides read TGTGCCAGCAGTTCCAGACAGGGGGCTGAAGCTTTCTTT.

J is TRBJ2-5 and V is TRBV2; D gene ambiguous. The CDR3 contains 12 residues. The germline gives CDR1 SNHLY, CDR2 FYNNEI. Deletions cut 0 bases from V and 7 bases from J, with 6 bases between. CDR3 coding DNA: TGTGCCAGCAGTGAAGCCGCGTTGACCCAGTACTTC. Translated: CASSEAALTQYF.

The chain carries TRBV28 and TRBJ1-1, with TRBD1 as a possible D gene (6 bases). There are 13 residues in the CDR3. Trimming shortened V by 7 bases and J by 2 bases, and 11 bases separated the two germline ends. Germline-derived CDR1 and CDR2 are MDHEN and SYDVKM. CDR3 amino acids: CASTGTLNTEAFF. For the CDR3, the DNA is TGTGCCAGCACCGGGACACTTAACACTGAAGCTTTCTTT.

V usage is TRBV7-2 and J usage is TRBJ2-7, with unresolved D. The germline CDR1 and CDR2 sequences are SGHTA and FQGNSA. V dropped 5 bases and J dropped 3 bases, with 11 bases sitting between them. The CDR3 has 13 residues. The CDR3 loop is CASSPRTGYEQYF. DNA for the CDR3: TGTGCCAGCAGCCCAAGAACGGGCTACGAGCAGTACTTC.

This chain uses TRBV4-1 with TRBJ1-1; D not certain. CDR1 is MGHRA and CDR2 is YSYEKL in the germline V gene. The CDR3 sequence is 15 residues long. Trimming pared 0 bases from V and 2 bases from J, leaving 10 bases between. This chain's CDR3 is CASSQESQANTEAFF. CDR3 in DNA: TGCGCCAGCAGCCAAGAATCGCAGGCCAACACTGAAGCTTTCTTT.

J is TRBJ2-5 and V is TRBV18, with D maybe TRBD2 (6 bases). Trimming removed 4 bases from V and 2 bases from J, with 14 bases in between. Looked up from germline, CDR1 is KGHSH and CDR2 is LQKENI. CDR3 length: 15 amino acids. The CDR3 nucleotides read TGTGCCAGCTCACTAAACCGACGGGGGCAAGAGACCCAGTACTTC. It specifies CASSLNRRGQETQYF.

The chain carries TRBV12-5 and TRBJ2-7, with 11 bases aligning to TRBD1. The trim removed 5 bases at V and 5 bases at J, leaving 11 bases unmatched. In germline, CDR1 is LGHNT, CDR2 FRNRAP. This CDR3 is 16 amino acids long. The chain's CDR3 is CASGPSPGQGEDEQYF. The CDR3 nucleotides read TGTGCTAGTGGTCCCTCCCCGGGACAGGGGGAAGACGAGCAGTACTTC.

V and J are TRBV19 and TRBJ1-3; TRBD1 matches 12 bases. Looked up from germline, CDR1 is LNHDA and CDR2 is SQIVND (reference sequence). The CDR3 is made up of 17 amino acids. V dropped 4 bases and J dropped 1; count of bases not matched to a gene: 5. The CDR3 sequence is CASSTRDRGRSGNTIYF. The CDR3 DNA sequence: TGTGCCAGTAGTACCCGGGACAGGGGGCGTTCTGGAAACACCATATATTTT.

CDR3 nucleotides: TGTGCCAGCCACCGGACAGGGGGGAGGCTAGCTGCCAATGAGCAGTTCTTC. This codes for CASHRTGGRLAANEQFF. The chain employs TRBV7-3 and TRBJ2-1, with 10 bases that match TRBD1. The junction had 16 bases not matched to a gene; V was cut back by 8 bases and J by 6 bases. This CDR3 contains 17 residues. Germline CDR1 reads SGHTA; CDR2 reads FQGTGA. Variable domain in full (rest from reference TRBV7-3 and TRBJ2-1): GAGVSQTPSNKVTEKGKYVELRCDPISGHTALYWYRQSLGQGPEFLIYFQGTGAADDSGLPNDRFFAVRPEGSVSTLKIQRTERGDSAVYLCASHRTGGRLAANEQFFGPGTRLTVL.

This sequence joins TRBV11-2 and TRBJ2-7, with 12 nucleotides matching TRBD2. Trimming took 0 bases from V and 2 from J; bases not matched to a gene: 8. Germline values: CDR1 SGHAT, CDR2 FQNNGV. The CDR3 contains 18 residues. CDR3 residues: CASSLEASGGAIPYEQYF. In nucleotides, the CDR3 is TGTGCCAGCAGCTTAGAGGCTAGCGGGGGGGCCATACCCTACGAGCAGTACTTC.

The CDR3 DNA is TGTGCCAGCAGCTTAGCGCAAGCCCGCTATGGCTACACCTTC. This gives the protein CASSLAQARYGYTF. This chain connects TRBV11-2 to TRBJ1-2; D gene ambiguous. Trimming cost V 1 base and J 4 bases, with 10 bases left between them. Per germline, CDR1 SGHAT and CDR2 FQNNGV. This CDR3 contains 14 residues.

The chain employs TRBV6-5 and TRBJ1-1; no clear D gene. V shed 0 bases and J shed 0 bases, with 5 bases lying between them. CDR3 length: 14 amino acids. Germline V lookup: CDR1 MNHEY, CDR2 SVGAGI. CDR3 in amino acids: CASSYSRVNTEAFF. As DNA, the CDR3 is TGTGCCAGCAGTTACTCGCGGGTGAACACTGAAGCTTTCTTT.

V is TRBV7-6 and J is TRBJ1-2; 7 positions agree with TRBD1. Per the germline V gene, CDR1 is SGHVS and CDR2 is FNYEAQ. The CDR3 sequence is 14 residues long. V was clipped by 4 bases and J by 7 bases; unmatched bases: 9. CDR3 sequence: CASSSLDRDGGYTF. CDR3 coding DNA: TGTGCCAGCAGCTCACTAGACAGGGATGGTGGCTACACCTTC.

The gene calls are TRBV6-4 and TRBJ1-1; a possible D gene is TRBD1 (5 bases). The length of the CDR3 is 17 residues. Germline-derived CDR1 and CDR2 are MRHNA and SNTAGT. The V end lost 2 bases, the J end lost 0 bases, and 16 bases lay between the germline ends. The CDR3 sequence: CASSDADTKYMNTEAFF. CDR3 DNA sequence: TGTGCCAGCAGTGACGCGGACACCAAGTACATGAACACTGAAGCTTTCTTT.